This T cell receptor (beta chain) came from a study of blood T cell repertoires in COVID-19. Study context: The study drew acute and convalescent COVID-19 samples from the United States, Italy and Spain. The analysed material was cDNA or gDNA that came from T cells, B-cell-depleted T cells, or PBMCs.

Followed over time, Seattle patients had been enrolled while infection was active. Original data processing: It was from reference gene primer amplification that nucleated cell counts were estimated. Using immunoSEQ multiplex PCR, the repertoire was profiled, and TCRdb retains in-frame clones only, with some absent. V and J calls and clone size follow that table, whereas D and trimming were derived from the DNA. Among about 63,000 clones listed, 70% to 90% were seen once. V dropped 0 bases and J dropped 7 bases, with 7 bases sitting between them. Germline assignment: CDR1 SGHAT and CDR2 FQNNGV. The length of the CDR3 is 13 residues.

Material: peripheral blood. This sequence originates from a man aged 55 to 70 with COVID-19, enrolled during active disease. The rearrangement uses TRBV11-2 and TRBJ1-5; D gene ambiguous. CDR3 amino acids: CASSLDAGQPQHF. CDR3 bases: TGTGCCAGCAGCTTAGACGCGGGGCAGCCCCAGCATTTT.